This T cell receptor (beta chain) is from a study of blood T cell repertoires in COVID-19. Study at large: The origin of the acute and convalescent COVID-19 samples was the United States, Italy and Spain. Nucleic acid was either cDNA or gDNA, and it came from T cells, B-cell-depleted T cells, or PBMCs.

Under the authors' procedure: Estimation of nucleated cell counts was performed using reference gene primer amplification. The assay was immunoSEQ multiplex PCR, and TCRdb's table has in-frame clones only and misses some. D and trimming come from the DNA, and the V and J calls and clone size come from that table. This table holds 110,000 to 150,000 clones, around 80% found once. Trimming stripped 2 bases from V and 10 bases from J, with 13 bases between. The length of the CDR3 is 13 residues. From germline, CDR1 is SGHTA and CDR2 FQGNSA. The genes are TRBV7-2 and TRBJ2-3, with D possibly matching TRBD2 (5 bases). The sample comprised peripheral blood. The sequence came from a man aged 55-75 years with active or convalescent COVID-19. CDR3: CASSLNMAGPQYF. The CDR3 DNA follows: TGTGCCAGCAGCTTAAATATGGCGGGCCCGCAGTATTTT.